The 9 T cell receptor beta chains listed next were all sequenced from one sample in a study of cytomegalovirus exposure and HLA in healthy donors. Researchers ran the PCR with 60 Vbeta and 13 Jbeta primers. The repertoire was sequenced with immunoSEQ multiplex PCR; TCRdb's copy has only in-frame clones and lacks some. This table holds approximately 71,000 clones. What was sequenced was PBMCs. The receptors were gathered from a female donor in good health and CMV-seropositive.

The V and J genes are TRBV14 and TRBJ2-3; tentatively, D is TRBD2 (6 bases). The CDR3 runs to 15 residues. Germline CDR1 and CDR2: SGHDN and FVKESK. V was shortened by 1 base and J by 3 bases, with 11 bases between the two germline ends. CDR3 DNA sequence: TGTGCCAGCAGCCAAGTTCGGCTAGCGACAGATACGCAGTATTTT. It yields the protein CASSQVRLATDTQYF.

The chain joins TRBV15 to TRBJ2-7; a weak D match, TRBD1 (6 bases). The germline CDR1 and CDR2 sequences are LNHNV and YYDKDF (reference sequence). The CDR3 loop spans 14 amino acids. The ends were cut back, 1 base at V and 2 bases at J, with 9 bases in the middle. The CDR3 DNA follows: TGTGCCACCAGCAGAGCTGGGGGCACCTACGAGCAGTACTTC. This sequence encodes CATSRAGGTYEQYF.

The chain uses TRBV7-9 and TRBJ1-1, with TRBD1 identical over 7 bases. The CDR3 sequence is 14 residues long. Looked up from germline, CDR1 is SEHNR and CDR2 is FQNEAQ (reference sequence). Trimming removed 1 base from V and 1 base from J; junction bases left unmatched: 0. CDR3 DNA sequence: TGTGCCAGCAGCTTAGGGGACAGGAACACTGAAGCTTTCTTT. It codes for CASSLGDRNTEAFF.

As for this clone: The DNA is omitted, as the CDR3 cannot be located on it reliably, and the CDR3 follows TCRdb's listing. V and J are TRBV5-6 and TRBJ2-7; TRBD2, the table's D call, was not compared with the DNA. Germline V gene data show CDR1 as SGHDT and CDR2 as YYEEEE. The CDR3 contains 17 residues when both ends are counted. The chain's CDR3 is CASSLVTGTSVRGEQYF.

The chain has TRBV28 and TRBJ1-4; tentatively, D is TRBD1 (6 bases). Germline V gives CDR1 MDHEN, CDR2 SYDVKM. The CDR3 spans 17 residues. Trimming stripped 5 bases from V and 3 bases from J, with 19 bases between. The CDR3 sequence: CASSPLPYRASNEKLFF. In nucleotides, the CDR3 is TGTGCCAGCAGTCCCCTTCCTTACAGGGCGTCTAATGAAAAACTGTTTTTT.

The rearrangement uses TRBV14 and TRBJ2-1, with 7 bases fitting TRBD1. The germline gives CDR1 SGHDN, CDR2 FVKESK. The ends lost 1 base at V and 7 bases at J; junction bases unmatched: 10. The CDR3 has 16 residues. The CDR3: CASSQVKGALKNEQFF. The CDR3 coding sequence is TGTGCCAGCAGCCAAGTCAAGGGGGCCCTGAAGAATGAGCAGTTCTTC.

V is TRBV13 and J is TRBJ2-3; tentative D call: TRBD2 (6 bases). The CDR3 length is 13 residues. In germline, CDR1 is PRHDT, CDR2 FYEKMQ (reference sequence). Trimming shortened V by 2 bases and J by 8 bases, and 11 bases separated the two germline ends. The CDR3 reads CASSLREPGTQYF. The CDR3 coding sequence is TGTGCCAGCAGCTTACGGGAGCCAGGTACGCAGTATTTT. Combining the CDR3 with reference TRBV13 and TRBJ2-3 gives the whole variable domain AAGVIQSPRHLIKEKRETATLKCYPIPRHDTVYWYQQGPGQDPQFLISFYEKMQSDKGSIPDRFSAQQFSDYHSELNMSSLELGDSALYFCASSLREPGTQYFGPGTRLTVL.

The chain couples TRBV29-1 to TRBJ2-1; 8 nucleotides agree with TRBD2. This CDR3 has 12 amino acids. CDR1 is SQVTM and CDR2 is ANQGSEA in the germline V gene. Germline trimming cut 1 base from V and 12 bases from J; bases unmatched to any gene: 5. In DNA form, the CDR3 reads TGCAGCGTTGAAGCCTCGACTAGCGTGCAGTTCTTC. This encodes CSVEASTSVQFF.

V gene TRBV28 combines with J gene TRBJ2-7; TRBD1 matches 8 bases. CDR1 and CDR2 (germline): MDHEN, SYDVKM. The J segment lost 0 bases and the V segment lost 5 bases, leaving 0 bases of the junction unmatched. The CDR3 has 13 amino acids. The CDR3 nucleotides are TGTGCCAGCAGTACAGGGGGCTCCTACGAGCAGTACTTC. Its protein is CASSTGGSYEQYF.